This T cell receptor (beta chain) is from a study of post-analysis software for immune sequencing data. TCR beta libraries were prepared from cDNA with unique molecular identifiers. Approximately 0.5 million cDNA molecules were recovered from an input of about 0.85 to 11 million T cells. TCRdb re-called the PCR reads with MiXCR, one entry per CDR3 protein. Among about 430,000 distinct CDR3 sequences listed, 30% to 45% were seen once. Study-level results: Batch-mates among the samples co-clustered strongly by F measure. Controls significantly exceeded multiple sclerosis patients in normalized Chao1 diversity. Comparison of patients with controls showed five TRBV segments more frequent in patients, TRBV5-6, TRBV5-1 and TRBV20-1 among them.

This clonotype was observed at least ten times. Its antigen is not identified. This CDR3 contains 13 residues. The V and J ends lost 6 bases and 4 bases respectively, with 10 bases between them. Germline CDR1 is SGHTA and CDR2 is FQGNSA. The chain links TRBV7-2 to TRBJ2-1; either TRBD1 or TRBD2 may fit D (5 bases each). The sample taken for sequencing was blood. This receptor was taken from a girl aged 2 to 9 with multiple sclerosis. CDR3 nucleotide sequence: TGTGCCAGCAGAGGGGACGGTTACAATGAGCAGTTCTTC. Its translation is CASRGDGYNEQFF.